The rows below give T cell receptor beta chains drawn from one sample of a study of T cells in Graves' hyperthyroidism and ophthalmopathy. TCRdb independently ran MiXCR on the multiplex PCR reads; one entry per CDR3 protein. The sample contains 350,000 or so distinct CDR3 sequences, around a sixth of which appear only once. Sequences were obtained from blood. The receptors here all came from a woman aged 45-65 years with Graves' hyperthyroidism. Each CDR3 is given with its conserved first and last residue. A D gene is named only where the DNA matches it firmly. Where a row states a size, it is once, few, many or the class of an expanded clone; other rows omit it.

j_gene | abundance | d_gene | v_gene | CDR3nt | CDR3aa
TRBJ2-3 | many | - | TRBV11-3 | TGTGCCAGCAGCCGCGGGGACGCAGATACGCAGTATTTT | CASSRGDADTQYF
TRBJ1-2 | - | TRBD1 | TRBV28 | TGTGCCAGCAGTTCACCGACAGGGGGTCATGGCTACACCTTC | CASSSPTGGHGYTF
TRBJ1-2 | many | - | TRBV28 | TGTGCCAGCAGGTTTCAGCTCCCCTCCGGCTACACCTTC | CASRFQLPSGYTF
TRBJ1-5 | - | - | TRBV12-3/TRBV12-4 | TGTGCCAGCACACCTGGGGCTCGACAGCCCCAGCATTTT | CASTPGARQPQHF
TRBJ1-6 | few | TRBD1 | TRBV2 | TGTGCCAGTAACTACAGGGGGTATAATTCACCCCTCCACTTT | CASNYRGYNSPLHF
TRBJ2-1 | - | - | TRBV29-1 | TGCAGCGTCCTCCAGGTGGTAGGTGACCCCTACAATGAGCAGTTCTTC | CSVLQVVGDPYNEQFF
TRBJ2-2 | few | - | TRBV3-1 | TGTGCCAGCAGCCCACTACTACCCACTGGGAGCGGGGAGCTGTTTTTT | CASSPLLPTGSGELFF
TRBJ2-4 | - | - | TRBV20-1 | TGCAGTGCTTGTCCCCTGGGAGACATTCAGTACTTC | CSACPLGDIQYF
TRBJ2-5 | - | TRBD2 | TRBV20-1 | TGCAGTGCTAGAGTGACCTCTAGCGGGAGGGGAGAGACCCAGTACTTC | CSARVTSSGRGETQYF
TRBJ1-1 | - | TRBD1 | TRBV29-1 | TGCAGCGTGACAGGGGCCTTGGGCACTGAAGCTTTCTTT | CSVTGALGTEAFF
TRBJ1-4 | - | - | TRBV18 | TGTGCCAGCTCACCAAGCAGGGGTGATGAAAAACTGTTTTTT | CASSPSRGDEKLFF